The 17 T cell receptor beta chains presented below share a single source sample, sequenced in a study of blood T cell repertoires in COVID-19. Using immunoSEQ multiplex PCR, the repertoire was profiled, and TCRdb retains in-frame clones only, with some absent. In the table there are 350,000 to 450,000 clones, more than 85% of which are singletons. The sequenced sample consisted of PBMCs or T cells enriched from blood (not recorded which). Receptors were obtained from a woman aged 40 to 50 who had been exposed to COVID-19.

This chain uses TRBV5-4 with TRBJ2-1, with 9 bases fitting TRBD2. The CDR3 extends over 15 amino acids. Germline assignment: CDR1 SGHNT and CDR2 YYREEE (reference sequence). V lost 2 bases and J lost 7; bases outside the gene matches: 7. The CDR3 DNA reads as TGTGCCAGCAGCTTAGGCGGGAGGGCCGAGAATGAGCAGTTCTTC. Translation gives CASSLGGRAENEQFF.

This clone appeared once. This rearrangement joins TRBV11-2 to TRBJ2-3, with TRBD2 identical over 15 bases. V lost 5 bases, J lost 3 bases, and 12 bases stayed unmatched. Germline loops: CDR1 SGHAT, CDR2 FQNNGV. CDR3 size: 19 residues. The CDR3 reads CASSRRFRTSGGETDTQYF. CDR3 coding DNA: TGTGCCAGCAGCCGAAGATTTAGGACTAGCGGGGGGGAAACAGATACGCAGTATTTT.

This clone has a handful of counts. This sequence joins TRBV10-3 and TRBJ1-2; a possible D gene is TRBD1 (6 bases). The germline V gene has CDR1 ENHRY and CDR2 SYGVKD. This CDR3 has 15 amino acids. Deletions cut 6 bases from V and 8 bases from J, with 22 bases between. Here the CDR3 reads CAISTWGRQGEGYTF. The CDR3 DNA is TGTGCCATCAGCACATGGGGGCGACAAGGGGAAGGCTACACCTTC.

This chain connects TRBV6-5 to TRBJ1-1; D gene ambiguous. Germline CDR1 and CDR2: MNHEY and SVGAGI. V gave up 4 bases and J gave up 3 bases, with 15 bases separating them. The CDR3 spans 15 residues. For the CDR3, the DNA is TGTGCCAGCAGTTTTGGACCCTCGGGAGACACTGAAGCTTTCTTT. Amino acids: CASSFGPSGDTEAFF.

This clone was picked up one time. The chain links TRBV7-3 to TRBJ1-1; unclear D gene. Germline V gene data show CDR1 as SGHTA and CDR2 as FQGTGA. V was clipped by 5 bases and J by 0 bases, with 7 bases between them. The CDR3 loop spans 13 amino acids. In nucleotides, the CDR3 is TGTGCCAGCAGCCCCCGGTTGAACACTGAAGCTTTCTTT. As protein: CASSPRLNTEAFF.

The rearrangement uses TRBV5-4 and TRBJ1-5; D possibly corresponds to TRBD1 (5 bases). Germline V gene sequence: CDR1 SGHNT, CDR2 YYREEE (reference sequence). CDR3 size: 14 residues. V was shortened by 0 bases and J by 4 bases, with 8 bases between the two germline ends. DNA for the CDR3: TGTGCCAGCAGCTTGGAAGGGGTGAATCAGCCCCAGCATTTT. It is translated as CASSLEGVNQPQHF.

The V and J genes are TRBV7-9 and TRBJ1-4; 9 bases match TRBD1. This CDR3 is built from 16 residues. J was trimmed by 6 bases and V by 3 bases; bases with no gene match: 8. Germline CDR1 and CDR2: SEHNR and FQNEAQ (reference sequence). CDR3 region: CASSLQQGAHDEKLFF. In DNA form, the CDR3 reads TGTGCCAGCAGCTTGCAACAGGGGGCGCATGATGAAAAACTGTTTTTT.

The rearrangement links TRBV2 to TRBJ2-5; perhaps TRBD1 as D (5 bases). Germline V gene data show CDR1 as SNHLY and CDR2 as FYNNEI. V lost 6 bases and J lost 4, with 15 bases in between. CDR3 size: 14 residues. Here the CDR3 reads CASRSPQGAETQYF. The CDR3, as DNA: TGTGCCAGCAGATCCCCTCAGGGCGCAGAGACCCAGTACTTC.

This clone is a singleton in its sample. The V call is TRBV6-2 or TRBV6-3, the J call TRBJ2-7; 10 bases align to TRBD1. In germline, CDR1 is MNHEY, CDR2 SVGEGT. The CDR3 has 16 amino acids. V trimming: 2 bases; J trimming: 3 bases; junction bases outside the gene matches: 7. The CDR3 here is CASSYDGTGDYYEQYF. Written as DNA, the CDR3 is TGTGCCAGCAGTTACGACGGGACAGGGGATTACTACGAGCAGTACTTC.

The rearrangement links TRBV15 to TRBJ2-2; 8 bases fit TRBD1. After removal of 2 bases from V and 1 base from J, the junction contained 3 bases not matched to a gene. From germline, CDR1 is LNHNV and CDR2 YYDKDF (reference sequence). The CDR3 runs to 16 residues. Here the CDR3 reads CATSRPGTGNTGELFF. As DNA, the CDR3 is TGTGCCACCAGCAGACCTGGGACAGGGAACACCGGGGAGCTGTTTTTT.

This chain links TRBV3-1 (or the pseudogene TRBV3-2) with TRBJ2-6; possibly TRBD1 for D (6 bases). V dropped 3 bases and J dropped 0 bases, with 15 bases sitting between them. Germline CDR1 LGHDT, CDR2 YNNKEL (reference sequence). The CDR3 runs to 18 residues. The CDR3 sequence is CASSHWTVTGSGANVLTF. The CDR3, as DNA: TGTGCCAGCAGCCATTGGACAGTAACGGGCTCTGGGGCCAACGTCCTGACTTTC.

The chain links TRBV11-3 to TRBJ2-7; possibly TRBD2 for D (5 bases). Germline lookup yields CDR1 SGHNT and CDR2 YENEEA. Trimming took off 3 bases at V and 5 bases at J, with 14 bases between the two ends. The CDR3 loop spans 14 amino acids. CDR3 nucleotide sequence: TGTGCCAGCAGCTTGACCGGGGTTCGGAACGAGCAGTACTTC. This codes for CASSLTGVRNEQYF.

The chain joins TRBV11-3 to TRBJ2-7; TRBD1 aligns across 7 bases. Germline lookup yields CDR1 SGHNT and CDR2 YENEEA. Trimming removed 0 bases from V and 7 bases from J; junction bases left unmatched: 12. The CDR3 runs 16 residues. CDR3 sequence (DNA): TGTGCCAGCAGCTTAGATCTGACAGGGTTTGAACTGGAGCAGTACTTC. As protein: CASSLDLTGFELEQYF.

The chain recombines TRBV6-5 with TRBJ1-1, with 7 bases that match TRBD1. V gave up 6 bases and J gave up 1 base; unmatched junction bases: 8. The germline V gene has CDR1 MNHEY and CDR2 SVGAGI. The CDR3 loop spans 15 amino acids. The CDR3: CASSTDRTGNTEAFF. The DNA of the CDR3 is TGTGCCAGCAGCACTGATCGGACAGGGAACACTGAAGCTTTCTTT.

The chain employs TRBV27 and TRBJ1-5; D unclear. Looked up from germline, CDR1 is MNHEY and CDR2 is SMNVEV (reference sequence). The CDR3 contains 15 residues. Trimming left V 5 bases short and J 1 base short, with 12 bases between. CDR3 DNA: TGTGCCAGCAGTCCATGGCAGGTCAGCAATCAGCCCCAGCATTTT. Residues: CASSPWQVSNQPQHF.

V is TRBV9 and J is TRBJ1-3; D perhaps matches TRBD1 (6 bases). The germline CDR1 and CDR2 sequences are SGDLS and YYNGEE. V was shortened by 2 bases and J by 4 bases, with 13 bases between the two germline ends. This CDR3 is 15 amino acids long. CDR3 sequence (DNA): TGTGCCAGCAGCGTCAAGGCAGGGGCCGGAAACACCATATATTTT. This translates into CASSVKAGAGNTIYF.

V gene TRBV2 combines with J gene TRBJ2-3, with TRBD2 matching 12 bases. V lost 3 bases to trimming and J lost 3 bases; unmatched junction nucleotides: 10. CDR1 and CDR2 (germline): SNHLY, FYNNEI. The length of the CDR3 is 18 residues. The CDR3 coding sequence is TGTGCCAGCAGTGACCTGGGGCTAGCGGGAGGGCCGACAGATACGCAGTATTTT. The encoded protein is CASSDLGLAGGPTDTQYF.